The 18 T cell receptor beta chains given below trace back to one sample, sequenced in a study of T-cell reconstitution after alpha-beta-depleted transplantation in children. Preparation of the TCRbeta library was carried out with unique molecular identifiers. TCRdb analysed the PCR reads with MiXCR anew, one entry per CDR3 protein. The table has about 200,000 distinct CDR3 sequences, roughly 18% seen once. Sequences were derived from PBMCs, mostly from graft donor cells, sampled 360 days after TCRalphabeta/CD19-depleted stem cell transplant. Receptors were obtained from a male patient aged 2-15 years who had a stem cell transplant for acute lymphoblastic leukemia, so the T cells may come from the graft donor.

This clonotype appeared many times. The chain links TRBV29-1 to TRBJ2-7; a weak D match, TRBD2 (5 bases). In germline, CDR1 is SQVTM, CDR2 ANQGSEA. Trimming pared 4 bases from V and 6 bases from J, leaving 16 bases between. The CDR3 consists of 13 residues. In DNA form, the CDR3 reads TGCAGCGTTGTTCGGGGAGATGGACGCGAGCAGTACTTC. It yields the protein CSVVRGDGREQYF.

The chain employs TRBV20-1 and TRBJ1-5; TRBD1 might be the D (5 bases). With 1 base removed from V and 6 bases from J, the gap between germline ends came to 16 bases. Looked up from germline, CDR1 is DFQATT and CDR2 is SNEGSKA (reference sequence). The CDR3 extends over 15 amino acids. Here the CDR3 DNA reads TGCAGTGCTAGAGTGGAGGGGCTGGTTGGTCAGCCCCAGCATTTT. It codes for CSARVEGLVGQPQHF.

This chain connects TRBV7-6 to TRBJ2-1, with no clear D. The CDR3 covers 16 residues. CDR1 is SGHVS, CDR2 FNYEAQ, per germline. Trimming took off 0 bases at V and 0 bases at J, with 9 bases between the two ends. The DNA for the CDR3 is TGTGCCAGCAGCTTAGCCAGGTCTGGCTCCTACAATGAGCAGTTCTTC. Encoded protein: CASSLARSGSYNEQFF.

This clonotype has ten or more counts. This sequence joins TRBV20-1 and TRBJ2-1; D possibly corresponds to TRBD1 (5 bases). The CDR3 loop spans 16 amino acids. The V gene lost 3 bases and the J gene lost 5 bases, with 20 bases spanning the gap. The germline V gene encodes CDR1 DFQATT and CDR2 SNEGSKA (reference sequence). Here the CDR3 DNA reads TGCAGTGCTAGCGAGTCAGGGTGGCGTCGGGACAATGAGCAGTTCTTC. Its protein product is CSASESGWRRDNEQFF.

The chain employs TRBV10-2 and TRBJ2-2, with D uncertain. The CDR3 is 14 residues long. Germline loops: CDR1 WSHSY, CDR2 SAAADI. Trimming stripped 0 bases from V and 5 bases from J, with 7 bases between. The CDR3 sequence: CASSESFDTGELFF. The CDR3 region has the DNA TGCGCCAGCAGTGAGTCGTTCGATACCGGGGAGCTGTTTTTT.

This clonotype was seen a handful of times. The rearrangement uses TRBV12-3 or TRBV12-4 and TRBJ2-4; 9 bases align to TRBD1. The length of the CDR3 is 16 residues. V shed 5 bases, J shed 0 bases, and the junction held 5 bases outside the gene matches. In nucleotides, the CDR3 is TGTGCCAGCAGTCGGGGACAGGGCTTAGCCAAAAACATTCAGTACTTC. Translated, it gives CASSRGQGLAKNIQYF.

This clonotype was counted between two and nine times. The chain combines TRBV4-2 with TRBJ2-2; D gene ambiguous. Germline lookup yields CDR1 LGHNA and CDR2 YNFKEQ. This CDR3 has 15 residues. Between the trimmed V and J ends, which lost 0 bases and 3 bases, there was a span of 8 bases. The DNA for the CDR3 is TGTGCCAGCAGCCAAGATGGGCAGTACACCGGGGAGCTGTTTTTT. Its translation: CASSQDGQYTGELFF.

The chain carries TRBV20-1 and TRBJ2-3; 8 bases map to TRBD2. Germline CDR1 DFQATT, CDR2 SNEGSKA (reference sequence). The ends lost 2 bases at V and 5 bases at J; junction bases unmatched: 6. CDR3 size: 14 residues. The CDR3 DNA follows: TGCAGTGCTAGATCACTAGCGGTGGAAGATACGCAGTATTTT. Residues: CSARSLAVEDTQYF.

This clonotype was seen a few times. The CDR3 is CSATPQGSLYGYTF. The DNA of the CDR3 is TGCAGTGCTACCCCCCAAGGGTCCCTCTATGGCTACACCTTC. The V gene is TRBV20-1, the J gene TRBJ1-2; D uncertain. Per the germline V gene, CDR1 is DFQATT and CDR2 is SNEGSKA (reference sequence). The CDR3 has 14 residues. V dropped 4 bases and J dropped 4 bases, with 16 bases sitting between them.

The rearrangement joins TRBV7-2 to TRBJ2-7, with 9 bases matching TRBD2. V was pared by 8 bases and J by 7 bases, with 12 bases of the junction left unmatched. Germline CDR1 and CDR2: SGHTA and FQGNSA. The length of the CDR3 is 14 residues. The chain's CDR3 is CASGGVAGAGEQYF. DNA for the CDR3: TGTGCCAGCGGCGGTGTAGCGGGGGCTGGGGAGCAGTACTTC.

This clonotype has just a few counts. The chain recombines TRBV6-2 or TRBV6-3 with TRBJ1-5; TRBD1 is a possible D gene (5 bases). Germline V gives CDR1 MNHEY, CDR2 SVGEGT. The CDR3 spans 14 residues. Deletions cut 7 bases from V and 0 bases from J, with 10 bases between. The CDR3 loop reads CASIDDSSNQPQHF. DNA for the CDR3: TGTGCCAGCATCGATGACAGTAGCAATCAGCCCCAGCATTTT.

This clonotype was detected a few times. The chain carries TRBV20-1 and TRBJ2-2; D ambiguous. The germline CDR1 and CDR2 sequences are DFQATT and SNEGSKA (reference sequence). This CDR3 comprises 15 residues. Trimming took off 7 bases at V and 0 bases at J, with 15 bases between the two ends. CDR3 sequence (DNA): TGCAGTGGACGAGGCAGGTTTGCGAACACCGGGGAGCTGTTTTTT. It specifies CSGRGRFANTGELFF.

There are many counts of this clonotype. The J gene is TRBJ2-3, the V gene TRBV5-1; D assignment may be TRBD1 or TRBD2 (6 bases each). This CDR3 has 16 residues. Per the germline V gene, CDR1 is SGHRS and CDR2 is YFSETQ. V shed 0 bases and J shed 7 bases, with 18 bases lying between them. The CDR3 spells CASSLVLVGGRYTQYF. The CDR3 nucleotides are TGCGCCAGCAGCTTGGTCCTCGTCGGGGGCCGATATACGCAGTATTTT.

V and J are TRBV28 and TRBJ2-7; 12 nucleotides agree with TRBD1. From germline, CDR1 is MDHEN and CDR2 SYDVKM. J gave up 5 bases and V 6 bases, and 5 bases lay outside the gene matches. CDR3 length: 14 residues. The CDR3 bases are TGTGCCAGCAGCCCGGGACAGGGGGCGAACGAGCAGTACTTC. Its translation: CASSPGQGANEQYF.

The V gene is TRBV6-5, the J gene TRBJ2-5, with 10 bases that match TRBD1. The CDR3 length is 15 residues. The trim removed 6 bases at V and 2 bases at J, leaving 6 bases unmatched. CDR1 MNHEY and CDR2 SVGAGI come from the germline V gene. CDR3 in DNA: TGTGCCAGCAGACTGGGACAGGGGACTCAAGAGACCCAGTACTTC. Encoded protein: CASRLGQGTQETQYF.

This chain links TRBV7-6 with TRBJ2-3; D perhaps matches TRBD2 (5 bases). CDR3 size: 14 residues. V was pared by 5 bases and J by 3 bases, with 12 bases between. CDR1 and CDR2 (germline): SGHVS, FNYEAQ. The CDR3 spells CASSRTLATDTQYF. CDR3 bases: TGTGCCAGCAGCCGCACCCTAGCAACAGATACGCAGTATTTT. Variable domain in full (rest from reference TRBV7-6 and TRBJ2-3): GAGVSQSPRYKVTKRGQDVALRCDPISGHVSLYWYRQALGQGPEFLTYFNYEAQQDKSGLPNDRFSAERPEGSISTLTIQRTEQRDSAMYRCASSRTLATDTQYFGPGTRLTVL.

This clonotype has ten or more counts. The chain couples TRBV9 to TRBJ2-1, with 13 bases aligning to TRBD2. This CDR3 spans 16 amino acids. The germline CDR1 and CDR2 sequences are SGDLS and YYNGEE. The ends lost 3 bases at V and 7 bases at J; junction bases unmatched: 7. CDR3 nucleotides: TGTGCCAGCAGCGGGAATTCGGGACTAGCGGGAAATGAGCAGTTCTTC. It codes for CASSGNSGLAGNEQFF.

This clonotype has a handful of counts. The V call is TRBV4-3, the J call TRBJ2-7; 9 bases align to TRBD1. In germline, CDR1 is LGHNA, CDR2 YSLEER. This CDR3 comprises 15 residues. V was clipped by 0 bases and J by 5 bases; unmatched bases: 5. The CDR3 DNA reads as TGCGCCAGCAGCCAAGAGGGGACAGGGTTCCACGAGCAGTACTTC. Translated, it gives CASSQEGTGFHEQYF.